Each of the 28 T cell receptor beta chains below was sequenced from the same sample in a study of T cell changes during pregnancy in multiple sclerosis. The protocol was immunoSEQ multiplex PCR, while the TCRdb copy is restricted to in-frame clones and leaves out a portion. The data hold more than 95,000 clones, with approximately 93% observed a single time. The source material was peripheral blood, sampled after pregnancy. Receptors were obtained from a female donor with multiple sclerosis, enrolled in a pregnancy study.

The genes are TRBV6-6 and TRBJ2-3; D perhaps matches TRBD2 (5 bases). This CDR3 region has 15 residues. The germline gives CDR1 MNHNY, CDR2 SVGAGI (reference sequence). The V end was cut by 0 bases, the J end by 1 base, with 8 bases between. The CDR3 sequence: CASSYSRVGTDTQYF. The CDR3 coding sequence is TGTGCCAGCAGTTACTCGCGGGTGGGCACAGATACGCAGTATTTT.

The chain has TRBV9 and TRBJ2-1; TRBD2 matches at 10 bases. The CDR3 totals 17 residues. Germline assignment: CDR1 SGDLS and CDR2 YYNGEE. J lost 4 bases, V lost 2 bases, and 9 bases had no gene match. CDR3 sequence reads: CASSVPSGRASYNEQFF. The CDR3, as DNA: TGTGCCAGCAGCGTGCCAAGCGGGAGGGCCAGTTACAATGAGCAGTTCTTC. The whole variable domain, filled in from reference TRBV9 and TRBJ2-1, reads DSGVTQTPKHLITATGQRVTLRCSPRSGDLSVYWYQQSLDQGLQFLIQYYNGEERAKGNILERFSAQQFPDLHSELNLSSLELGDSALYFCASSVPSGRASYNEQFFGPGTRLTVL.

The chain recombines TRBV6-4 with TRBJ2-2, with 7 positions matching TRBD1. CDR1 is MRHNA, CDR2 SNTAGT, per germline. The length of the CDR3 is 15 residues. The junction had 4 bases not matched to a gene; V was cut back by 4 bases and J by 2 bases. The CDR3 loop is CASSAGTANTGELFF. CDR3 DNA: TGTGCCAGCAGTGCAGGGACAGCTAACACCGGGGAGCTGTTTTTT.

This chain connects TRBV19 to TRBJ2-2; perhaps TRBD1 as D (6 bases). The CDR3 loop spans 15 amino acids. Trimming stripped 6 bases from V and 4 bases from J, with 15 bases between. Germline loops: CDR1 LNHDA, CDR2 SQIVND (reference sequence). CDR3 in DNA: TGTGCCAGTAGAGTACAGGGCACGAGCACCGGGGAGCTGTTTTTT. Translation gives CASRVQGTSTGELFF.

This chain connects TRBV9 to TRBJ1-1, with 9 bases that match TRBD1. With V trimmed by 3 bases and J by 0 bases, 6 bases remained unmatched. Germline CDR1 and CDR2: SGDLS and YYNGEE. The CDR3 length is 16 residues. The CDR3 DNA reads as TGTGCCAGCAGCGCTGGACGGACAGGGGTGAACACTGAAGCTTTCTTT. It encodes CASSAGRTGVNTEAFF.

The chain has TRBV2 and TRBJ1-1; 8 nucleotides agree with TRBD1. The V gene end was trimmed by 8 bases and the J gene end by 6 bases; junction bases not matched to a gene: 2. CDR1 SNHLY and CDR2 FYNNEI come from the germline V gene. The CDR3 contains 11 residues. In DNA, the CDR3 is TGTGCCAGCCAGGGGGCAGCTGAAGCTTTCTTT. Residues: CASQGAAEAFF.

The chain has TRBV30 and TRBJ2-7, with a weak D call TRBD2 (6 bases). Germline V lookup: CDR1 GTSNPN, CDR2 SVGIG (reference sequence). The CDR3 sequence is 11 residues long. V was clipped by 3 bases and J by 9 bases, with 12 bases between them. The CDR3 is CAWREGSGQYF. CDR3 bases: TGTGCCTGGAGAGAAGGTAGCGGGCAGTACTTC.

The V call is TRBV19, the J call TRBJ1-1; possibly TRBD1 for D (5 bases). This CDR3 is 13 amino acids long. The V gene lost 1 base and the J gene lost 7 bases, with 10 bases spanning the gap. CDR1 is LNHDA and CDR2 is SQIVND in the germline V gene (reference sequence). The CDR3 DNA reads as TGTGCCAGTAGTATAGCGGCGGGGCTTGAAGCTTTCTTT. This translates into CASSIAAGLEAFF.

This clone was counted a single time. The V and J genes are TRBV10-3 and TRBJ1-2; D unclear. The CDR3 extends over 14 amino acids. Trimming stripped 3 bases from V and 7 bases from J, with 15 bases between. Germline CDR1 reads ENHRY; CDR2 reads SYGVKD. CDR3 in amino acids: CAISELESRGGYTF. As DNA, the CDR3 is TGTGCCATCAGTGAACTTGAATCGCGTGGTGGCTACACCTTC.

The rearrangement links TRBV6-6 to TRBJ2-5, with a weak D call TRBD2 (7 bases). Per the germline V gene, CDR1 is MNHNY and CDR2 is SVGAGI (reference sequence). This CDR3 spans 14 amino acids. V lost 5 bases to trimming and J lost 1 base, with 11 bases between them. The CDR3 nucleotides read TGTGCCAGCAGTCTAGGGGGGGCCCAAGAGACCCAGTACTTC. This codes for CASSLGGAQETQYF.

The V gene is TRBV18, the J gene TRBJ1-1; TRBD1 matches 8 bases. Germline V gene data show CDR1 as KGHSH and CDR2 as LQKENI. This CDR3 is 17 amino acids long. The V gene end was trimmed by 3 bases and the J gene end by 4 bases; junction bases not matched to a gene: 13. CDR3 sequence: CASSPWAGGGSSTEAFF. For the CDR3, the DNA is TGTGCCAGCTCACCCTGGGCAGGGGGCGGTTCGAGCACTGAAGCTTTCTTT.

The chain employs TRBV28 and TRBJ1-2, with a possible D match to TRBD1 (6 bases). Trimming took 5 bases from V and 6 from J, leaving 16 bases between them. Germline V gives CDR1 MDHEN, CDR2 SYDVKM. This CDR3 has 14 residues. CDR3: CASSPLTRGHGYTF. CDR3 sequence (DNA): TGTGCCAGCAGTCCCCTCACCAGGGGCCATGGCTACACCTTC.

This clone was counted once. The chain links TRBV7-9 to TRBJ2-3, with 9 positions matching TRBD1. Per the germline V gene, CDR1 is SEHNR and CDR2 is FQNEAQ (reference sequence). The CDR3 length is 15 residues. Unmatched junction bases numbered 4, after V lost 4 bases and J lost 2 bases. CDR3 amino acids: CASSSRDRDTDTQYF. DNA of the CDR3: TGTGCCAGCAGCTCCCGGGACAGGGACACAGATACGCAGTATTTT.

The rearrangement uses TRBV7-9 and TRBJ2-7, with 7 bases that match TRBD1. V was pared by 5 bases and J by 5 bases, with 9 bases of the junction left unmatched. The germline CDR1 and CDR2 sequences are SEHNR and FQNEAQ (reference sequence). The CDR3 extends over 14 amino acids. The CDR3 spells CASSPRQGRNEQYF. The CDR3 nucleotides are TGTGCCAGCAGCCCCAGACAGGGAAGGAACGAGCAGTACTTC.

The chain recombines TRBV13 with TRBJ1-1; D is possibly TRBD1 (5 bases). Germline CDR1 and CDR2: PRHDT and FYEKMQ (reference sequence). V lost 4 bases to trimming and J lost 5 bases, with 20 bases between them. This CDR3 has 16 residues. Written as DNA, the CDR3 is TGTGCCAGCAGCTCCACTGCATCGGGGGTTTGGACTGAAGCTTTCTTT. This encodes CASSSTASGVWTEAFF.

The V call is TRBV9, the J call TRBJ1-1, with a tentative D call TRBD1 (6 bases). Trimming removed 4 bases at V and 1 base at J, with 11 bases between. Germline assignment: CDR1 SGDLS and CDR2 YYNGEE. The CDR3 has 14 residues. Written as DNA, the CDR3 is TGTGCCAGCAGCTACCGGACAGAGAACACTGAAGCTTTCTTT. Its translation: CASSYRTENTEAFF.

The chain has TRBV6-1 and TRBJ1-3; D is uncertain. The CDR3 has 14 amino acids. Trimming removed 6 bases at V and 0 bases at J, with 9 bases between. Germline CDR1 MNHNS, CDR2 SASEGT. The CDR3 is CASSQPGSGNTIYF. Here the CDR3 DNA reads TGTGCCAGCAGCCAACCAGGCTCTGGAAACACCATATATTTT.

This chain links TRBV25-1 with TRBJ2-7, with 8 positions matching TRBD1. Germline loops: CDR1 MGHDK, CDR2 SYGVNS. This CDR3 has 13 amino acids. Trimming took 8 bases from V and 1 from J; bases not matched to a gene: 4. The CDR3: CASSDRDSYEQYF. In nucleotides, the CDR3 is TGTGCCAGCTCGGACAGGGATTCCTACGAGCAGTACTTC.

This clone was observed a single time. The V call is TRBV7-6, the J call TRBJ2-5, with TRBD1 matching 8 bases. The CDR3 spans 14 residues. V was pared by 5 bases and J by 4 bases, with 6 bases of the junction left unmatched. CDR1 SGHVS and CDR2 FNYEAQ come from the germline V gene. CDR3 region: CASSPVRGRETQYF. CDR3 in DNA: TGTGCCAGCAGCCCGGTCAGGGGGCGAGAGACCCAGTACTTC.

V is TRBV28 and J is TRBJ2-4; 9 positions agree with TRBD1. The junction had 15 bases not matched to a gene; V was cut back by 8 bases and J by 10 bases. This CDR3 contains 15 residues. Germline CDR1 MDHEN, CDR2 SYDVKM. CDR3 coding DNA: TGTGCCAGCCGCCCACGGGACAGGGAAAAAATGATTCAGTACTTC. This sequence encodes CASRPRDREKMIQYF. The whole variable domain, filled in from reference TRBV28 and TRBJ2-4, reads DVKVTQSSRYLVKRTGEKVFLECVQDMDHENMFWYRQDPGLGLRLIYFSYDVKMKEKGDIPEGYSVSREKKERFSLILESASTNQTSMYLCASRPRDREKMIQYFGAGTRLSVL.

The V gene is TRBV10-3, the J gene TRBJ2-5; D perhaps matches TRBD2 (5 bases). This CDR3 comprises 14 residues. Germline values: CDR1 ENHRY, CDR2 SYGVKD. Deletions cut 4 bases from V and 5 bases from J, with 14 bases between. CDR3 residues: CAISGSSRGETQYF. The DNA of the CDR3 is TGTGCCATCAGTGGATCTTCCCGCGGGGAGACCCAGTACTTC.

V gene TRBV2 combines with J gene TRBJ2-7, with TRBD1 matching over 7 bases. Germline CDR1 and CDR2: SNHLY and FYNNEI. V lost 4 bases and J lost 4; bases outside the gene matches: 10. CDR3 length: 15 residues. The CDR3 DNA reads as TGTGCCAGCAGTGGTCGAGGACAGGCTGATTACGAGCAGTACTTC. This codes for CASSGRGQADYEQYF.

The rearrangement joins TRBV7-2 to TRBJ1-2; TRBD1 is a possible D gene (6 bases). Trimming left V 4 bases short and J 1 base short, with 16 bases between. CDR1 and CDR2 from the germline V gene are SGHTA and FQGNSA. This CDR3 is built from 16 residues. The CDR3 nucleotides are TGTGCCAGCAGCTCCTTTTTACAGGGATTTAACTATGGCTACACCTTC. Translating it yields CASSSFLQGFNYGYTF. The whole variable domain, remainder taken from reference TRBV7-2 and TRBJ1-2, is GAGVSQSPSNKVTEKGKDVELRCDPISGHTALYWYRQSLGQGLEFLIYFQGNSAPDKSGLPSDRFSAERTGGSVSTLTIQRTQQEDSAVYLCASSSFLQGFNYGYTFGSGTRLTVV.

The V and J genes are TRBV7-6 and TRBJ2-5; TRBD2 is a possible D gene (5 bases). Germline values: CDR1 SGHVS, CDR2 FNYEAQ. V was cut by 1 base and J by 4 bases, with 13 bases left in between. The CDR3 is 15 residues long. The CDR3 region is CASSLVYASRETQYF. The CDR3 bases are TGTGCCAGCAGCTTAGTTTATGCTAGCAGAGAGACCCAGTACTTC.

The CDR3 is CASSVGDRGRVTEAFF. CDR3 coding DNA: TGCGCCAGCAGCGTTGGGGACAGGGGGCGGGTCACTGAAGCTTTCTTT. The chain couples TRBV5-1 to TRBJ1-1; 12 nucleotides line up with TRBD1. The CDR3 runs 16 residues. Unmatched junction bases numbered 8, after V lost 4 bases and J lost 4 bases. Germline CDR1 and CDR2: SGHRS and YFSETQ.

The chain has TRBV19 and TRBJ2-3; D is unclear. V gave up 1 base and J gave up 3 bases, with 8 bases separating them. The CDR3 contains 14 residues. Germline V gene lookup returns CDR1 LNHDA and CDR2 SQIVND (reference sequence). For the CDR3, the DNA is TGTGCCAGTAGTATAGGGGCCACTACAGATACGCAGTATTTT. Translating gives CASSIGATTDTQYF.

The chain carries TRBV27 and TRBJ2-5; possibly TRBD1 for D (5 bases). CDR1 and CDR2 (germline): MNHEY, SMNVEV (reference sequence). Trimming cost V 8 bases and J 3 bases, with 13 bases left between them. The CDR3 spans 13 residues. This chain's CDR3 is CASGRQLEETQYF. The CDR3 coding sequence is TGTGCCAGCGGTAGACAGTTAGAAGAGACCCAGTACTTC.

This clone appeared once. The V and J genes are TRBV4-3 and TRBJ2-1, with 9 positions matching TRBD2. Germline-derived CDR1 and CDR2 are LGHNA and YSLEER. The CDR3 has 16 residues. The J segment lost 2 bases and the V segment lost 3 bases, leaving 5 bases of the junction unmatched. For the CDR3, the DNA is TGCGCCAGCAGCCAGCAAGCGGGAGGCGCCTACAATGAGCAGTTCTTC. Residues: CASSQQAGGAYNEQFF.